This section outlines one TCR beta chain sequence together with its context. The sample is drawn from a study of shared clonotypes between healthy human individuals. With V trimmed by 4 bases and J by 7 bases, 4 bases remained unmatched. Germline V lookup: CDR1 SQVTM, CDR2 ANQGSEA. CDR3 length: 13 residues. TCRdb's table, derived via immunoSEQ multiplex PCR, lists solely in-frame clones and lacks some. The data hold 1.5 million to 2.5 million clones, with about 95% observed a single time. It was CD45RO-negative cells, positively selected for CCR7, that made up naive CD8 cells, with terminally differentiated effector memory CD45RA+ cells excluded.

The sequencing sample was made of naive CD8+ T cells sorted from blood. The chain is built from TRBV29-1 and TRBJ1-6, with 7 bases fitting TRBD1. This clonotype was obtained from a man aged 18 to 30 in good health. The CDR3 DNA is TGCAGCGTTGGGGACAGTGAGAATTCACCCCTCCACTTT. This sequence encodes CSVGDSENSPLHF.